The following is a T cell receptor beta chain sequence with its context. Its antigen is unidentified. The data are from a study of cytomegalovirus exposure and HLA in healthy donors. General study findings and limits: Later analysis identified a missense DCLRE1C variant that was linked to TCR beta V- and J-gene trimming.

The PCR used 60 Vbeta and 13 Jbeta primers. Sequencing used immunoSEQ multiplex PCR; TCRdb keeps in-frame clones, though not all of them. The table for this sample gives approximately 110,000 clones. Every donor was a healthy person donating bone marrow. The sample was PBMCs. The source is a man aged 18 to 29 in good health and CMV-seronegative.

This chain's CDR3 is CASSGGGLGTDTQYF. CDR3 DNA: TGCGCCAGCAGCGGGGGGGGGCTTGGCACAGATACGCAGTATTTT. V and J are TRBV5-1 and TRBJ2-3; tentative D call: TRBD2 (7 bases). Germline values: CDR1 SGHRS, CDR2 YFSETQ. V was pared by 4 bases and J by 1 base, with 13 bases between. The CDR3 is made up of 15 amino acids. The variable domain in full, with the rest retrieved from reference TRBV5-1 and TRBJ2-3, is KAGVTQTPRYLIKTRGQQVTLSCSPISGHRSVSWYQQTPGQGLQFLFEYFSETQRNKGNFPGRFSGRQFSNSRSEMNVSTLELGDSALYLCASSGGGLGTDTQYFGPGTRLTVL.